These 27 T cell receptor beta chains came from one sample sequenced in a study of T cells in Graves' hyperthyroidism and ophthalmopathy. From RNA transcripts, TCR beta CDR3 regions were amplified. First-round RT-PCR of the TCR CDR3 relied on the HTBI primer set. TCRdb analysed the multiplex PCR reads with MiXCR anew, one entry per CDR3 protein. The table shows approximately 400,000 distinct CDR3 sequences, with around 25% occurring only once. Sequenced input: blood. Source of these receptors: a man in his forties or fifties with Graves' hyperthyroidism.

Only a few counts were recorded for this clonotype. The genes are TRBV28 and TRBJ2-3, with a possible D match to TRBD1 (5 bases). CDR1 and CDR2 from the germline V gene are MDHEN and SYDVKM. The CDR3 totals 14 residues. V gave up 3 bases and J gave up 2 bases, with 9 bases separating them. Here the CDR3 reads CASSLRQYTDTQYF. The CDR3 DNA reads as TGTGCCAGCAGTTTGAGACAGTACACAGATACGCAGTATTTT.

In its sample, this clonotype was seen many times. V is TRBV2 and J is TRBJ2-7, with unresolved D. Germline-derived CDR1 and CDR2 are SNHLY and FYNNEI. The length of the CDR3 is 19 residues. V was cut by 3 bases and J by 1 base, with 25 bases left in between. The CDR3 DNA follows: TGTGCCAGCAGTGAGCGAACTTCGGGCCCGTTTACAACATCCTACGAGCAGTACTTC. Protein: CASSERTSGPFTTSYEQYF.

This clonotype was recorded many times. The chain is built from TRBV11-2 and TRBJ2-3, with TRBD1 as a possible D gene (6 bases). The CDR3 length is 14 residues. Germline CDR1 is SGHAT and CDR2 is FQNNGV. V was trimmed by 2 bases and J by 4 bases, leaving 10 bases between them. CDR3 bases: TGTGCCAGCAGCTTAAACAGGGTATCAGATACGCAGTATTTT. It codes for CASSLNRVSDTQYF.

This clonotype has just a few counts. The rearrangement uses TRBV20-1 and TRBJ2-7; the match to TRBD2 covers 13 bases. Germline V gene data show CDR1 as DFQATT and CDR2 as SNEGSKA (reference sequence). This CDR3 is built from 15 residues. V gave up 3 bases and J gave up 4 bases; unmatched junction bases: 6. DNA for the CDR3: TGCAGTGCTAGTAGAGGGACTAGCGGGATATACGAGCAGTACTTC. Protein sequence: CSASRGTSGIYEQYF.

This clonotype was seen many times. The chain has TRBV27 and TRBJ2-3; a weak D match, TRBD1 (6 bases). Trimming removed 8 bases from V and 0 bases from J, with 15 bases in between. The CDR3 runs 15 residues. Germline CDR1 is MNHEY and CDR2 is SMNVEV (reference sequence). CDR3 in amino acids: CASLGGPYSTDTQYF. CDR3 nucleotide sequence: TGTGCCAGCTTAGGGGGACCCTATAGCACAGATACGCAGTATTTT.

The chain combines TRBV29-1 with TRBJ2-6; D unclear. The V gene's germline CDR1 is SQVTM and CDR2 ANQGSEA. This CDR3 spans 11 amino acids. V shed 4 bases and J shed 4 bases, with 2 bases lying between them. The CDR3 DNA follows: TGCAGCGTTGGGGGGGCCAACGTCCTGACTTTC. As protein: CSVGGANVLTF.

This clonotype appeared many times. The genes are TRBV7-8 and TRBJ2-1; 7 bases are a match to TRBD2. The V segment lost 1 base and the J segment 6 bases; nucleotides outside the gene matches: 9. The CDR3 length is 16 residues. The germline V gene encodes CDR1 SGHVS and CDR2 FQNEAQ. The CDR3 is CASSLVGGGRRNEQFF. The DNA for the CDR3 is TGTGCCAGCAGCTTAGTTGGGGGAGGGAGGCGCAATGAGCAGTTCTTC.

There are a few counts of this clonotype. This chain connects TRBV7-9 to TRBJ1-1; 7 bases match TRBD1. The V segment lost 4 bases and the J segment 1 base; nucleotides outside the gene matches: 6. Germline CDR1 reads SEHNR; CDR2 reads FQNEAQ (reference sequence). The CDR3 loop spans 15 amino acids. This CDR3 is CASSSSTGRNTEAFF. CDR3 DNA sequence: TGTGCCAGCAGCTCATCGACAGGGAGGAACACTGAAGCTTTCTTT. Looking up the rest from reference TRBV7-9 and TRBJ1-1 gives the full variable domain: DTGVSQNPRHKITKRGQNVTFRCDPISEHNRLYWYRQTLGQGPEFLTYFQNEAQLEKSRLLSDRFSAERPKGSFSTLEIQRTEQGDSAMYLCASSSSTGRNTEAFFGQGTRLTVV.

The gene calls are TRBV6-5 and TRBJ2-7; 13 nucleotides align to TRBD2. Germline CDR1 is MNHEY and CDR2 is SVGAGI. CDR3 length equals 15 residues. Germline trimming cut 4 bases from V and 5 bases from J; bases unmatched to any gene: 5. CDR3 in DNA: TGTGCCAGCAGTTGGACTAGCGGGAGACCGAACGAGCAGTACTTC. Residues: CASSWTSGRPNEQYF.

This sequence joins TRBV5-4 and TRBJ2-1; D might be TRBD2 (6 bases). The CDR3 runs to 17 residues. V was trimmed by 1 base and J by 9 bases, leaving 23 bases between them. Germline lookup yields CDR1 SGHNT and CDR2 YYREEE (reference sequence). The CDR3 sequence: CASSLLRQGGGVAEQFF. The CDR3 bases are TGTGCCAGCAGCTTGTTGCGGCAGGGTGGCGGGGTGGCTGAGCAGTTCTTC.

The chain has TRBV24-1 and TRBJ2-1; perhaps TRBD2 as D (6 bases). Germline CDR1 KGHDR, CDR2 SFDVKD. CDR3 length equals 16 residues. The germline V and J ends were trimmed by 0 bases and 4 bases, with 12 bases remaining between them. The CDR3 bases are TGTGCCACCAGTGATTTGACTGCGGGATTGTACAATGAGCAGTTCTTC. Protein product: CATSDLTAGLYNEQFF.

The chain has TRBV5-1 and TRBJ1-1; the D is unclear. The V end lost 0 bases, the J end lost 4 bases, and 13 bases lay between the germline ends. Per germline, CDR1 SGHRS and CDR2 YFSETQ. CDR3 size: 15 residues. The CDR3 DNA sequence: TGCGCCAGCAGCTTGGATGGCGGGTCGAGCACTGAAGCTTTCTTT. This codes for CASSLDGGSSTEAFF.

In this sample, this clonotype turned up a few times. The J gene is TRBJ2-3, the V gene TRBV7-6; 9 positions match TRBD2. Per germline, CDR1 SGHVS and CDR2 FNYEAQ. The CDR3 is 16 amino acids. The V gene end was trimmed by 6 bases and the J gene end by 5 bases; junction bases not matched to a gene: 12. The chain's CDR3 is CASSFSGRRVGDTQYF. The DNA for the CDR3 is TGTGCCAGCAGTTTTAGCGGGAGACGGGTTGGAGATACGCAGTATTTT. The full variable domain, completed using reference TRBV7-6 and TRBJ2-3, is GAGVSQSPRYKVTKRGQDVALRCDPISGHVSLYWYRQALGQGPEFLTYFNYEAQQDKSGLPNDRFSAERPEGSISTLTIQRTEQRDSAMYRCASSFSGRRVGDTQYFGPGTRLTVL.

There are a few counts of this clonotype. The V and J genes are TRBV29-1 and TRBJ2-5; D may be TRBD1 or TRBD2 (6 bases each). Per germline, CDR1 SQVTM and CDR2 ANQGSEA. V was cut by 3 bases and J by 5 bases, with 13 bases left in between. CDR3 length: 13 amino acids. The CDR3 nucleotides read TGCAGCGTTGATCCGACAGGAGGGGAGACCCAGTACTTC. It specifies CSVDPTGGETQYF.

With regard to this clonotype: A much more abundant neighbour one base away suggests this may be a read error. The rearrangement uses TRBV5-1 and TRBJ1-1; D uncertain. This CDR3 contains 13 residues. V was clipped by 4 bases and J by 0 bases, with 7 bases between them. Germline CDR1 SGHRS, CDR2 YFSETQ. This CDR3 reads CASSGRMNTEAFF. The CDR3 coding sequence is TGCGCCAGCAGCGGCAGAATGAACACTGAAGCTTTCTTT.

This clonotype was counted between two and nine times. The V and J genes are TRBV11-2 and TRBJ2-7; D is possibly TRBD1 (6 bases). V lost 0 bases, J lost 7 bases, and 16 bases lay in between. This CDR3 spans 15 amino acids. CDR1 is SGHAT, CDR2 FQNNGV, per germline. CDR3 loop: CASSLEWTARGEQYF. DNA of the CDR3: TGTGCCAGCAGCTTAGAGTGGACAGCAAGGGGGGAGCAGTACTTC.

This clonotype was counted at least ten times. The chain couples TRBV28 to TRBJ2-1; 12 positions match TRBD2. The CDR3 extends over 17 amino acids. Germline V gives CDR1 MDHEN, CDR2 SYDVKM. Unmatched junction bases numbered 7, after V lost 7 bases and J lost 0 bases. The CDR3 sequence is CASTFRTSGNSYNEQFF. The DNA for the CDR3 is TGTGCCAGCACGTTCAGGACTAGCGGGAACTCCTACAATGAGCAGTTCTTC.

In its sample, this clonotype was seen many times. This chain uses TRBV11-3 with TRBJ2-1; tentative D call: TRBD1 (5 bases). Germline V gene data show CDR1 as SGHNT and CDR2 as YENEEA. The CDR3 covers 14 residues. V was cut by 1 base and J by 12 bases, with 16 bases left in between. CDR3 loop: CASSLADSGNRQFF. The CDR3 nucleotides are TGTGCCAGCAGCTTAGCGGATTCAGGGAATCGGCAGTTCTTC.

Many counts were recorded for this clonotype. J is TRBJ1-5 and V is TRBV28; no definite D call. Germline values: CDR1 MDHEN, CDR2 SYDVKM. Trimming left V 6 bases short and J 4 bases short, with 7 bases between. This CDR3 is built from 12 residues. The DNA of the CDR3 is TGTGCCAGCAGCTTGCGGAATCAGCCCCAGCATTTT. The encoded protein is CASSLRNQPQHF.

This clonotype was detected many times. The rearrangement uses TRBV5-1 and TRBJ2-1; the match to TRBD2 covers 7 bases. Germline CDR1 and CDR2: SGHRS and YFSETQ. The V segment lost 7 bases and the J segment 7 bases; nucleotides outside the gene matches: 11. The CDR3 sequence is 14 residues long. CDR3 amino acids: CASAGAGVENEQFF. The DNA for the CDR3 is TGCGCCAGCGCCGGGGCGGGAGTGGAGAATGAGCAGTTCTTC.

This clonotype has just a few counts. The chain employs TRBV5-1 and TRBJ1-2; D uncertain. This CDR3 has 13 amino acids. V was trimmed by 0 bases and J by 8 bases, leaving 11 bases between them. Per germline, CDR1 SGHRS and CDR2 YFSETQ. The CDR3 sequence: CASSLAPTEGYTF. Written as DNA, the CDR3 is TGCGCCAGCAGCTTGGCCCCTACGGAGGGCTACACCTTC. The full variable domain, rest sourced from reference TRBV5-1 and TRBJ1-2, is KAGVTQTPRYLIKTRGQQVTLSCSPISGHRSVSWYQQTPGQGLQFLFEYFSETQRNKGNFPGRFSGRQFSNSRSEMNVSTLELGDSALYLCASSLAPTEGYTFGSGTRLTVV.

This clonotype was seen many times. The V gene is TRBV2, the J gene TRBJ2-7, with D maybe TRBD2 (5 bases). Germline assignment: CDR1 SNHLY and CDR2 FYNNEI. Trimming removed 4 bases at V and 2 bases at J, with 9 bases between. The CDR3 sequence is 13 residues long. CDR3 region: CASSGTFPYEQYF. In DNA form, the CDR3 reads TGTGCCAGCAGTGGGACTTTTCCCTACGAGCAGTACTTC.

The chain uses TRBV12-5 and TRBJ2-2, with 12 bases lining up with TRBD2. The CDR3 spans 17 residues. V shed 4 bases and J 6 bases; nucleotides not matched to a gene: 9. Germline-derived CDR1 and CDR2 are LGHNT and FRNRAP. This chain's CDR3 is CASGSTRLAGVPGELFF. CDR3 nucleotides: TGTGCTAGTGGTTCGACGAGACTAGCGGGAGTCCCCGGGGAGCTGTTTTTT.

This chain uses TRBV12-3 or TRBV12-4 with TRBJ1-5, with TRBD1 identical over 10 bases. The CDR3 extends over 15 amino acids. The V gene end was trimmed by 5 bases and the J gene end by 7 bases; junction bases not matched to a gene: 8. Here the CDR3 reads CASSAGQGIGQPQHF. The CDR3 DNA is TGTGCCAGCAGTGCGGGACAGGGGATCGGGCAGCCCCAGCATTTT.

The sample holds a few counts of this clonotype. The chain combines TRBV3-1 with TRBJ2-7; D is tentatively TRBD1 or TRBD2 (5 bases each). The CDR3 loop spans 15 amino acids. The germline V gene encodes CDR1 LGHDT and CDR2 YNNKEL (reference sequence). V dropped 4 bases and J dropped 8 bases, with 21 bases sitting between them. CDR3: CASSRSGTPLEQQYF. CDR3 bases: TGTGCCAGCAGCCGATCCGGGACCCCCCTTGAGCAGCAGTACTTC.

This clonotype was seen repeatedly, ten times or more. This chain uses TRBV7-9 with TRBJ2-7; D tentatively reads TRBD1 or TRBD2 (5 bases each). The CDR3 extends over 14 amino acids. Trimming took off 1 base at V and 3 bases at J, with 10 bases between the two ends. CDR1 is SEHNR, CDR2 FQNEAQ, per germline (reference sequence). Written as DNA, the CDR3 is TGTGCCAGCAGCTTAGTTGGGACCCGCTACGAGCAGTACTTC. This encodes CASSLVGTRYEQYF.

The sample holds a few counts of this clonotype. The chain combines TRBV29-1 with TRBJ2-3; TRBD2 agrees at 10 bases. After removal of 7 bases from V and 2 bases from J, the junction contained 9 bases not matched to a gene. The CDR3 totals 15 residues. The germline V gene has CDR1 SQVTM and CDR2 ANQGSEA. The chain's CDR3 is CSADSLAGDTDTQYF. The CDR3 region has the DNA TGCAGCGCCGACTCCCTAGCGGGAGACACAGATACGCAGTATTTT.